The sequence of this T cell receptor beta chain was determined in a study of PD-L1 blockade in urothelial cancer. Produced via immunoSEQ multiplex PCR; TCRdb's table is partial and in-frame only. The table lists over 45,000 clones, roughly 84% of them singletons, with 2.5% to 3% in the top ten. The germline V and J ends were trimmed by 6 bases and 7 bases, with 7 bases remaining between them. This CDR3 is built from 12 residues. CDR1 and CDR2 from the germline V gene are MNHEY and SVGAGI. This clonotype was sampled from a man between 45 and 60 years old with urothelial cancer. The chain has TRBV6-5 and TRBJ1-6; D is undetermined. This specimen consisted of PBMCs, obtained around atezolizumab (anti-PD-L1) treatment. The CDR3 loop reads CASRGANSPLHF. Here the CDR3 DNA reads TGTGCCAGCAGGGGCGCCAATTCACCCCTCCACTTT.